These 30 T cell receptor beta chains were all obtained from the same sample, sequenced in a study of cytomegalovirus exposure and HLA in healthy donors. The PCR used 60 Vbeta and 13 Jbeta primers. Method: immunoSEQ multiplex PCR; TCRdb's copy keeps in-frame clones and lacks some. The sample holds approximately 100,000 clones, around 77% seen once. The sample taken for sequencing was PBMCs. The source of these receptors is a man aged 35 to 55 in good health and CMV-seropositive.

The V call is TRBV7-8, the J call TRBJ1-4; D may be TRBD1 (5 bases). The V and J ends lost 0 bases and 1 base respectively, with 9 bases between them. Germline V gives CDR1 SGHVS, CDR2 FQNEAQ. The CDR3 runs 16 residues. As DNA, the CDR3 is TGTGCCAGCAGCTTAGCTCGGACACGAACTAATGAAAAACTGTTTTTT. Its protein product is CASSLARTRTNEKLFF. Combining the CDR3 with reference TRBV7-8 and TRBJ1-4 gives the whole variable domain GAGVSQSPRYKVAKRGQDVALRCDPISGHVSLFWYQQALGQGPEFLTYFQNEAQLDKSGLPSDRFFAERPEGSVSTLKIQRTQQEDSAVYLCASSLARTRTNEKLFFGSGTQLSVL.

The chain recombines TRBV6-1 with TRBJ2-1, with D perhaps matching TRBD2 (6 bases). The CDR3 is 15 amino acids. Trimming cost V 3 bases and J 0 bases, with 9 bases left between them. Germline V CDR1 and CDR2: MNHNS, SASEGT. This chain's CDR3 is CASSDGGSSYNEQFF. The CDR3 nucleotides read TGTGCCAGCAGTGACGGGGGTAGCTCCTACAATGAGCAGTTCTTC.

The chain couples TRBV6-1 to TRBJ1-3; the D gene is possibly TRBD1 (6 bases). CDR1 and CDR2 from the germline V gene are MNHNS and SASEGT. V lost 5 bases to trimming and J lost 3 bases, with 11 bases between them. The CDR3 loop spans 14 amino acids. The CDR3 sequence: CASSFGQFGNTIYF. The DNA for the CDR3 is TGTGCCAGCAGTTTCGGACAGTTTGGAAACACCATATATTTT.

This chain connects TRBV28 to TRBJ1-1; tentatively, D is TRBD1 (5 bases). The V gene's germline CDR1 is MDHEN and CDR2 SYDVKM. CDR3 size: 14 residues. Trimming cost V 4 bases and J 0 bases, with 9 bases left between them. This CDR3 is CASSSGGLNTEAFF. CDR3 sequence (DNA): TGTGCCAGCAGTTCCGGGGGTTTGAACACTGAAGCTTTCTTT.

V usage is TRBV4-3 and J usage is TRBJ2-6; D not certain. Trimming pared 0 bases from V and 0 bases from J, leaving 6 bases between. The CDR3 runs 16 residues. The germline CDR1 and CDR2 sequences are LGHNA and YSLEER. CDR3 amino acids: CASSQDVISGANVLTF. CDR3 in DNA: TGCGCCAGCAGCCAAGATGTCATCTCTGGGGCCAACGTCCTGACTTTC.

V usage is TRBV28 and J usage is TRBJ1-6; D is unclear. V was shortened by 3 bases and J by 10 bases, with 7 bases between the two germline ends. Germline V gene lookup returns CDR1 MDHEN and CDR2 SYDVKM. This CDR3 has 12 amino acids. The chain's CDR3 is CASSLFVSPLHF. In nucleotides, the CDR3 is TGTGCCAGCAGTTTGTTCGTATCACCCCTCCACTTT. Filled out from reference TRBV28 and TRBJ1-6, the complete variable domain reads DVKVTQSSRYLVKRTGEKVFLECVQDMDHENMFWYRQDPGLGLRLIYFSYDVKMKEKGDIPEGYSVSREKKERFSLILESASTNQTSMYLCASSLFVSPLHFGNGTRLTVT.

The chain couples TRBV4-1 to TRBJ1-2, with TRBD1 as a possible D gene (6 bases). V was pared by 4 bases and J by 3 bases, with 12 bases between. Germline V lookup: CDR1 MGHRA, CDR2 YSYEKL. The CDR3 is 14 amino acids. The CDR3 is CASSLAGEDYGYTF. The CDR3 DNA sequence: TGCGCCAGCAGCCTGGCAGGGGAAGACTATGGCTACACCTTC.

In its sample, this clone was seen once. The chain combines TRBV12-5 with TRBJ2-3; 16 bases agree with TRBD2. CDR1 is LGHNT, CDR2 FRNRAP, per germline. The CDR3 runs 16 residues. V was clipped by 0 bases and J by 12 bases; unmatched bases: 6. CDR3 in amino acids: CASGLVLGLAGGHQYF. CDR3 bases: TGTGCTAGTGGTTTGGTATTGGGACTAGCGGGGGGGCATCAGTATTTT.

This rearrangement joins TRBV5-6 to TRBJ1-6; 7 bases are a match to TRBD1. The CDR3 spans 15 residues. Germline loops: CDR1 SGHDT, CDR2 YYEEEE. J gave up 9 bases and V 2 bases, and 8 bases lay outside the gene matches. This CDR3 is CASSFYRGRGSPLHF. The CDR3 nucleotides read TGTGCCAGCAGCTTCTACAGGGGAAGGGGTTCACCCCTCCACTTT.

This clone was detected only a few times. CDR3 loop: CASSPGQQETQYF. The CDR3 coding sequence is TGTGCCAGCAGTCCCGGACAGCAAGAGACCCAGTACTTC. The V gene is TRBV6-5, the J gene TRBJ2-5; weak D call: TRBD1 (6 bases). CDR1 and CDR2 from the germline V gene are MNHEY and SVGAGI. The CDR3 extends over 13 amino acids. The V end lost 5 bases, the J end lost 2 bases, and 9 bases lay between the germline ends.

The chain is built from TRBV7-9 and TRBJ1-6, with 10 positions matching TRBD1. This CDR3 is built from 15 residues. Germline V lookup: CDR1 SEHNR, CDR2 FQNEAQ (reference sequence). Trimming removed 5 bases from V and 4 bases from J; junction bases left unmatched: 2. The CDR3 bases are TGTGCCAGCAGCAAGGGACAGGGGTATAATTCACCCCTCCACTTT. This encodes CASSKGQGYNSPLHF.

This clone was found once. The chain has TRBV28 and TRBJ2-7; the match to TRBD1 covers 8 bases. The CDR3 loop spans 15 amino acids. The germline gives CDR1 MDHEN, CDR2 SYDVKM. The junction had 7 bases not matched to a gene; V was cut back by 5 bases and J by 1 base. The CDR3 sequence is CASSGQGSGSYEQYF. The CDR3 nucleotides read TGTGCCAGCAGTGGACAGGGAAGCGGGTCCTACGAGCAGTACTTC. Full variable domain (rest looked up from reference TRBV28 and TRBJ2-7): DVKVTQSSRYLVKRTGEKVFLECVQDMDHENMFWYRQDPGLGLRLIYFSYDVKMKEKGDIPEGYSVSREKKERFSLILESASTNQTSMYLCASSGQGSGSYEQYFGPGTRLTVT.

The rearrangement uses TRBV7-2 and TRBJ1-3, with D unclear. The CDR3 runs to 13 residues. CDR1 and CDR2 from the germline V gene are SGHTA and FQGNSA. The germline V and J ends were trimmed by 3 bases and 8 bases, with 11 bases remaining between them. The CDR3: CASSFPHQDTIYF. The CDR3 DNA follows: TGTGCCAGCAGCTTTCCCCACCAGGACACCATATATTTT.

The chain is built from TRBV29-1 and TRBJ2-7; TRBD1 is a possible D gene (5 bases). This CDR3 has 12 residues. Germline V CDR1 and CDR2: SQVTM, ANQGSEA. Trimming shortened V by 5 bases and J by 4 bases, and 12 bases separated the two germline ends. In nucleotides, the CDR3 is TGCAGCGTTTGTGAAGGGGAATACGAGCAGTACTTC. It encodes CSVCEGEYEQYF.

Only one count was recorded for this clone. The chain recombines TRBV28 with TRBJ1-2; TRBD1 matches at 9 bases. The CDR3 has 13 amino acids. V gave up 6 bases and J gave up 4 bases; unmatched junction bases: 3. Germline lookup yields CDR1 MDHEN and CDR2 SYDVKM. The CDR3: CASRRQGGYGYTF. The CDR3 region has the DNA TGTGCCAGCAGACGACAGGGGGGCTATGGCTACACCTTC.

As DNA, the CDR3 is TGTGCCTGGGCCGGACAGGGAAGTAACTATGGCTACACCTTC. Translated: CAWAGQGSNYGYTF. This chain links TRBV30 with TRBJ1-2; 8 bases agree with TRBD1. Germline assignment: CDR1 GTSNPN and CDR2 SVGIG (reference sequence). The CDR3 covers 14 residues. Trimming removed 5 bases from V and 1 base from J; junction bases left unmatched: 6.

V is TRBV11-2 and J is TRBJ2-7, with 7 positions matching TRBD1. The CDR3 has 15 amino acids. CDR1 is SGHAT, CDR2 FQNNGV, per germline. Trimming took 5 bases from V and 6 from J; bases not matched to a gene: 13. CDR3 amino acids: CASSQTGTARTEQYF. The CDR3 region has the DNA TGTGCCAGCAGCCAAACCGGGACAGCCAGGACCGAGCAGTACTTC.

The rearrangement joins TRBV6-1 to TRBJ1-1; D gene uncertain. The CDR3 consists of 14 residues. Per germline, CDR1 MNHNS and CDR2 SASEGT. Trimming cost V 6 bases and J 2 bases, with 13 bases left between them. The CDR3 loop is CASRVRNSNTEAFF. CDR3 nucleotides: TGTGCCAGCAGAGTCCGTAACAGTAACACTGAAGCTTTCTTT.

The chain links TRBV11-2 to TRBJ1-1; 7 nucleotides line up with TRBD1. CDR1 and CDR2 (germline): SGHAT, FQNNGV. Trimming cost V 3 bases and J 4 bases; bases outside gene matches: 5. The CDR3 contains 14 residues. This CDR3 is CASSFEQGITEAFF. The CDR3 DNA reads TGTGCCAGCAGCTTCGAACAGGGGATCACTGAAGCTTTCTTT.

The rearrangement uses TRBV19 and TRBJ1-1; TRBD1 agrees at 9 bases. CDR3 length: 13 residues. Germline V gene sequence: CDR1 LNHDA, CDR2 SQIVND (reference sequence). Trimming removed 5 bases from V and 6 bases from J; junction bases left unmatched: 4. The CDR3 nucleotides read TGTGCCAGTAGTGCACAGGGGGCGTCTGAAGCTTTCTTT. Amino acid sequence: CASSAQGASEAFF.

This sequence joins TRBV27 and TRBJ1-5; TRBD1 matches 7 bases. With V trimmed by 8 bases and J by 0 bases, 1 base remained unmatched. CDR3 length: 13 amino acids. CDR1 is MNHEY, CDR2 SMNVEV, per germline (reference sequence). The CDR3 DNA is TGTGCCAGCGGGACAGATAGCAATCAGCCCCAGCATTTT. This sequence encodes CASGTDSNQPQHF.

This sequence joins TRBV30 and TRBJ2-7; the D gene is possibly TRBD2 (6 bases). The V and J ends lost 5 bases and 4 bases respectively, with 12 bases between them. The CDR3 is 12 amino acids. Germline V CDR1 and CDR2: GTSNPN, SVGIG (reference sequence). The CDR3 spells CAWGGLSYEQYF. CDR3 coding DNA: TGTGCCTGGGGGGGACTGTCTTACGAGCAGTACTTC.

This sequence joins TRBV28 and TRBJ2-3, with D possibly matching TRBD1 (6 bases). Germline CDR1 is MDHEN and CDR2 is SYDVKM. Trimming left V 6 bases short and J 0 bases short, with 13 bases between. The CDR3 covers 15 residues. In nucleotides, the CDR3 is TGTGCCAGCAGAGACAGGCCCTTTAGCACAGATACGCAGTATTTT. This gives the protein CASRDRPFSTDTQYF.

The chain employs TRBV5-1 and TRBJ2-2; 13 bases agree with TRBD2. The germline gives CDR1 SGHRS, CDR2 YFSETQ. The CDR3 covers 16 residues. The junction had 6 bases not matched to a gene; V was cut back by 3 bases and J by 7 bases. CDR3 amino acids: CASSSTSGGASGELFF. For the CDR3, the DNA is TGCGCCAGCAGCTCTACTAGCGGGGGGGCCAGCGGGGAGCTGTTTTTT.

The rearrangement links TRBV7-8 to TRBJ1-6, with 8 bases matching TRBD1. The CDR3 covers 16 residues. Looked up from germline, CDR1 is SGHVS and CDR2 is FQNEAQ. J lost 5 bases, V lost 5 bases, and 8 bases had no gene match. CDR3: CASSQQNRGNNSPLHF. The CDR3 DNA sequence: TGTGCCAGCAGCCAGCAGAACAGGGGGAATAATTCACCCCTCCACTTT.

This clone has more than one count but fewer than ten. The chain links TRBV6-5 to TRBJ2-7, with 7 nucleotides matching TRBD1. J lost 7 bases, V lost 5 bases, and 8 bases had no gene match. CDR1 is MNHEY and CDR2 is SVGAGI in the germline V gene. This CDR3 spans 13 amino acids. The CDR3 nucleotides are TGTGCCAGCAGTCCTGACAGGGCTCGGGAGCAGTACTTC. Translation: CASSPDRAREQYF.

The sample holds one count of this clone. CDR3 loop: CASSEDRSSYNEQFF. In DNA form, the CDR3 reads TGTGCCAGCAGTGAGGACAGAAGCTCCTACAATGAGCAGTTCTTC. V usage is TRBV25-1 and J usage is TRBJ2-1, with D possibly being TRBD1 (6 bases). There are 15 residues in the CDR3. Germline CDR1 is MGHDK and CDR2 is SYGVNS. Trimming removed 3 bases at V and 0 bases at J, with 9 bases between.

V and J are TRBV28 and TRBJ2-7; TRBD1 matches 9 bases. J was trimmed by 9 bases and V by 5 bases; bases with no gene match: 8. The CDR3 is 13 residues long. Germline-derived CDR1 and CDR2 are MDHEN and SYDVKM. This CDR3 reads CASSIPGQGAQYF. DNA for the CDR3: TGTGCCAGCAGTATACCGGGACAGGGCGCGCAGTACTTC. Using reference TRBV28 and TRBJ2-7 for the parts outside the CDR3, the full variable domain is DVKVTQSSRYLVKRTGEKVFLECVQDMDHENMFWYRQDPGLGLRLIYFSYDVKMKEKGDIPEGYSVSREKKERFSLILESASTNQTSMYLCASSIPGQGAQYFGPGTRLTVT.

The V and J genes are TRBV28 and TRBJ1-1; 10 positions match TRBD1. V was clipped by 2 bases and J by 8 bases; unmatched bases: 5. Germline V gives CDR1 MDHEN, CDR2 SYDVKM. The CDR3 is made up of 14 amino acids. DNA of the CDR3: TGTGCCAGCAGTTTACATGGGGACAGGGGAGAAGCTTTCTTT. This encodes CASSLHGDRGEAFF.

This clone was observed a few times. The V call is TRBV7-3, the J call TRBJ2-6; 11 nucleotides align to TRBD2. Germline-derived CDR1 and CDR2 are SGHTA and FQGTGA. The CDR3 is 19 residues long. Germline trimming cut 1 base from V and 4 bases from J; bases unmatched to any gene: 9. CDR3 protein: CASSLRGSGGAHGANVLTF. The CDR3 nucleotides read TGTGCCAGCAGCTTAAGAGGTAGCGGGGGGGCCCACGGGGCCAACGTCCTGACTTTC.